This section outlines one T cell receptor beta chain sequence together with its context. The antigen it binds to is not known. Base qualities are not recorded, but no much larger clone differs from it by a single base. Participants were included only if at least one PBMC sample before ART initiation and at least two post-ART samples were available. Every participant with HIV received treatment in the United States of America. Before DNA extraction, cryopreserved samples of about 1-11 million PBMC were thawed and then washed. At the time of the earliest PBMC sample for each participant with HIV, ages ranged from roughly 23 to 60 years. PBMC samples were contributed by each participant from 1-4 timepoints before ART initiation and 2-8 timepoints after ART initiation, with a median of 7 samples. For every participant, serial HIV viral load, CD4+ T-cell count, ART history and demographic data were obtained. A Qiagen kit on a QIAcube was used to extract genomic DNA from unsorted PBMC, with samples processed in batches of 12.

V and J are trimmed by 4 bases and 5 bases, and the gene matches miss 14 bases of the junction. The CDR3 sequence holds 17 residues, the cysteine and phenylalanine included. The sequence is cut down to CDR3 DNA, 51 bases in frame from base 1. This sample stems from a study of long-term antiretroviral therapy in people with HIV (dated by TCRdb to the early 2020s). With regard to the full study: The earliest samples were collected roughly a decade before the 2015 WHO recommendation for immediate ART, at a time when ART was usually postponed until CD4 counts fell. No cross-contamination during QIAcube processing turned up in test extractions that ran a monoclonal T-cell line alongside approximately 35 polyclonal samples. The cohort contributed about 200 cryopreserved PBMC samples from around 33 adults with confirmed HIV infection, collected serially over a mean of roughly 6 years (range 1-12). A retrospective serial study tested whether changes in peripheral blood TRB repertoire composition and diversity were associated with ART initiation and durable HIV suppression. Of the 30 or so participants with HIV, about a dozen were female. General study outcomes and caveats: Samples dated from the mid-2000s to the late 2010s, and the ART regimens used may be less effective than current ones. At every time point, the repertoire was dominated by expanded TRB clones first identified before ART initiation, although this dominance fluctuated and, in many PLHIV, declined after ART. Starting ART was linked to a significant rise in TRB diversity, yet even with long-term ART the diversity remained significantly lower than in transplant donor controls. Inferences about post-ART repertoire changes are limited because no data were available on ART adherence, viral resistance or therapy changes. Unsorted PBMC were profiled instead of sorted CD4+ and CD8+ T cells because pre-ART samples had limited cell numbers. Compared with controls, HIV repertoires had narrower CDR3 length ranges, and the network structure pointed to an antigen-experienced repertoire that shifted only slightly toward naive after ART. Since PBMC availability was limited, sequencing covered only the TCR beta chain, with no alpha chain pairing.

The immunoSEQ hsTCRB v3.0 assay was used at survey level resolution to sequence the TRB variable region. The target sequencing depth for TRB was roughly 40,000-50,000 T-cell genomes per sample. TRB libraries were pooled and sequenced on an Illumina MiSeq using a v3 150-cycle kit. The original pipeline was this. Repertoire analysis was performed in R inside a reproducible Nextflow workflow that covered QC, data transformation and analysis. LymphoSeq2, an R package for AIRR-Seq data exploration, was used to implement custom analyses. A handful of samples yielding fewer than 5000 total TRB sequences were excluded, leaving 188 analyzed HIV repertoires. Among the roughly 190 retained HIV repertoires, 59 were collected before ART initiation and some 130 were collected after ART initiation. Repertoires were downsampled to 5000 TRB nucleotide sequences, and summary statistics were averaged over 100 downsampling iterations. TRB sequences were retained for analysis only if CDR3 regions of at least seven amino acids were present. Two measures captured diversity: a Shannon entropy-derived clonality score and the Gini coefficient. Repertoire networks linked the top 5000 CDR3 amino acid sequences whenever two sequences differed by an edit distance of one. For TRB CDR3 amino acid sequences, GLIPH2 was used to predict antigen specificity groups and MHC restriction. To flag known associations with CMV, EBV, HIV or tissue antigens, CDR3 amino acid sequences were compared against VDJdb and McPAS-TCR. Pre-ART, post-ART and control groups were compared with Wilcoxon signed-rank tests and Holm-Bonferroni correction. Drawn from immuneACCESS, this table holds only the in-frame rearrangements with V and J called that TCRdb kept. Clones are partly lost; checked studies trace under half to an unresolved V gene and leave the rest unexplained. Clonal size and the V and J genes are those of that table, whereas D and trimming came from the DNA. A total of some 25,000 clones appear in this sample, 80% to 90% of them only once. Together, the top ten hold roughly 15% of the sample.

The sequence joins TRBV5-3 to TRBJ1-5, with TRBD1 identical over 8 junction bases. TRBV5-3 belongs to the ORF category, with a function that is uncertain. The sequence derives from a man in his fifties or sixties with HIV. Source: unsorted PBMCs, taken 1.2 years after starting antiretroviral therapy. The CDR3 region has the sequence CARSRDNSDRGDQPQHF. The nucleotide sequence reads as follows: TGTGCCAGAAGCCGGGACAACTCCGACAGGGGAGATCAGCCCCAGCATTTT.